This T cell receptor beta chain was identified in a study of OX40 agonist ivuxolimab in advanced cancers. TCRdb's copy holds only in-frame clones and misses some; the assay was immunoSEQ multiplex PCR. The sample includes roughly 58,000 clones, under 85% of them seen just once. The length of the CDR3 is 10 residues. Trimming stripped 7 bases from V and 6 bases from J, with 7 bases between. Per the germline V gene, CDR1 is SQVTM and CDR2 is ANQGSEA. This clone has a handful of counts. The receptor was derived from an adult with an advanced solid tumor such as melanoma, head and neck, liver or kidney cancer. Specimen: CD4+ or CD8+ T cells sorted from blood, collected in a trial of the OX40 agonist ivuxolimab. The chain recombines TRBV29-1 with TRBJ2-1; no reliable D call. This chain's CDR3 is CSAQVNEQFF. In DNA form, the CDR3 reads TGCAGCGCCCAGGTCAATGAGCAGTTCTTC.